These 21 T cell receptor beta chains came from one sample sequenced in a study of cytomegalovirus exposure and HLA in healthy donors. Sequencing used immunoSEQ multiplex PCR; TCRdb keeps in-frame clones, though not all of them. The profile shows 150,000 to 200,000 clones, approximately 86% of them singletons. Sequenced sample: PBMCs. These receptors were taken from a man in his late teens or twenties in good health and CMV-seropositive.

The J gene is TRBJ1-4, the V gene TRBV7-9; 7 bases line up with TRBD1. The CDR3 loop spans 16 amino acids. Germline V lookup: CDR1 SEHNR, CDR2 FQNEAQ (reference sequence). The V segment lost 4 bases and the J segment 4 bases; nucleotides outside the gene matches: 9. CDR3 loop: CASSYTKGQNNEKLFF. CDR3 nucleotide sequence: TGTGCCAGCAGCTATACTAAGGGACAGAATAATGAAAAACTGTTTTTT.

This chain joins TRBV7-9 and TRBJ1-2, with D possibly matching TRBD1 (5 bases). Germline V CDR1 and CDR2: SEHNR, FQNEAQ (reference sequence). Trimming shortened V by 8 bases and J by 2 bases, and 21 bases separated the two germline ends. The CDR3 totals 16 residues. The CDR3 nucleotides are TGTGCCAGCGGACCGCTGACAGAAAAATTAAACTATGGCTACACCTTC. This codes for CASGPLTEKLNYGYTF.

The V call is TRBV6-1, the J call TRBJ2-7; TRBD2 matches 9 bases. Trimming cost V 4 bases and J 4 bases; bases outside gene matches: 8. Germline CDR1 is MNHNS and CDR2 is SASEGT. This CDR3 has 15 residues. The CDR3: CASSVLAGASYEQYF. The DNA of the CDR3 is TGTGCCAGCAGTGTTTTAGCGGGAGCATCATACGAGCAGTACTTC.

This clone was observed a handful of times. This sequence joins TRBV7-6 and TRBJ2-7; D is uncertain. Germline loops: CDR1 SGHVS, CDR2 FNYEAQ. V lost 0 bases and J lost 6, with 18 bases in between. The CDR3 runs 16 residues. The CDR3 here is CASSLAPGSTPLEQYF. The CDR3 DNA reads TGTGCCAGCAGCTTAGCTCCCGGGTCTACCCCACTCGAGCAGTACTTC. The full variable domain, in which reference TRBV7-6 and TRBJ2-7 provide the parts outside the CDR3, is GAGVSQSPRYKVTKRGQDVALRCDPISGHVSLYWYRQALGQGPEFLTYFNYEAQQDKSGLPNDRFSAERPEGSISTLTIQRTEQRDSAMYRCASSLAPGSTPLEQYFGPGTRLTVT.

A single count supports this clone. The chain recombines TRBV9 with TRBJ1-1; D is uncertain. This CDR3 is 12 amino acids long. V gave up 2 bases and J gave up 7 bases, with 9 bases separating them. Germline V gene sequence: CDR1 SGDLS, CDR2 YYNGEE. In DNA, the CDR3 is TGTGCCAGCAGCGTGAAGGAGAATGAAGCTTTCTTT. It encodes CASSVKENEAFF.

This chain links TRBV7-8 with TRBJ2-1, with D possibly matching TRBD2 (6 bases). Germline V CDR1 and CDR2: SGHVS, FQNEAQ. The V end was cut by 0 bases, the J end by 9 bases, with 15 bases between. The CDR3 consists of 15 residues. CDR3 region: CASSLAGGTPFEQFF. CDR3 in DNA: TGTGCCAGCAGCTTAGCAGGCGGGACTCCATTTGAGCAGTTCTTC.

The V and J genes are TRBV27 and TRBJ1-1; TRBD1 might be the D (6 bases). Germline V gene lookup returns CDR1 MNHEY and CDR2 SMNVEV (reference sequence). The CDR3 spans 14 residues. V lost 2 bases and J 0 bases, leaving 7 bases between the germline ends. The CDR3 loop is CASSLGGMNTEAFF. The CDR3 region has the DNA TGTGCCAGCAGTTTAGGGGGCATGAACACTGAAGCTTTCTTT.

The rearrangement uses TRBV7-2 and TRBJ1-2, with unresolved D. V lost 0 bases, J lost 4 bases, and 6 bases lay in between. This CDR3 comprises 13 residues. The germline V gene has CDR1 SGHTA and CDR2 FQGNSA. This chain's CDR3 is CASSLATSYGYTF. CDR3 nucleotides: TGTGCCAGCAGCTTAGCTACAAGCTATGGCTACACCTTC. Full variable domain (remainder filled in from reference TRBV7-2 and TRBJ1-2): GAGVSQSPSNKVTEKGKDVELRCDPISGHTALYWYRQSLGQGLEFLIYFQGNSAPDKSGLPSDRFSAERTGGSVSTLTIQRTQQEDSAVYLCASSLATSYGYTFGSGTRLTVV.

Here the CDR3 DNA reads TGTGCCAGCAACCAATTACCGACTAGCGGAGACAATGAGCAGTTCTTC. This translates into CASNQLPTSGDNEQFF. The genes are TRBV6-6 and TRBJ2-1, with 9 bases that match TRBD2. The germline V gene encodes CDR1 MNHNY and CDR2 SVGAGI (reference sequence). The CDR3 sequence is 16 residues long. Trimming took 7 bases from V and 5 from J; bases not matched to a gene: 12.

This sequence joins TRBV4-3 and TRBJ1-5; no firm D call. V dropped 0 bases and J dropped 8 bases, with 14 bases sitting between them. The germline V gene has CDR1 LGHNA and CDR2 YSLEER. CDR3 length equals 15 residues. The CDR3 protein is CASSQDKTSYEPQHF. DNA for the CDR3: TGCGCCAGCAGCCAAGATAAGACAAGCTATGAGCCCCAGCATTTT.

This chain uses TRBV4-1 with TRBJ2-3; 9 bases map to TRBD2. This CDR3 is built from 14 residues. The V gene end was trimmed by 5 bases and the J gene end by 1 base; junction bases not matched to a gene: 1. CDR1 and CDR2 from the germline V gene are MGHRA and YSYEKL. The CDR3 here is CASSVAGGTDTQYF. The CDR3 bases are TGCGCCAGCAGCGTAGCGGGGGGCACAGATACGCAGTATTTT.

This clone turned up a few times. The V gene is TRBV5-5, the J gene TRBJ1-6; D may be TRBD1 (5 bases). In germline, CDR1 is SGHKS, CDR2 YYEKEE (reference sequence). The CDR3 has 13 residues. V lost 2 bases, J lost 10 bases, and 10 bases lay in between. The chain's CDR3 is CASSLGEGSPLHF. The CDR3 bases are TGTGCCAGCAGCTTAGGGGAAGGGTCACCCCTCCACTTT.

Of note for this clone: Within the sample, other DNA sequences also encode this same CDR3. The chain joins TRBV28 to TRBJ1-2; 8 nucleotides align to TRBD1. This CDR3 spans 14 amino acids. Per the germline V gene, CDR1 is MDHEN and CDR2 is SYDVKM. Trimming at V came to 3 bases and at J to 2 bases, leaving 2 bases not matched to a gene. CDR3: CASSLDRANYGYTF. The CDR3 nucleotides are TGTGCCAGCAGTTTGGACAGGGCCAACTATGGCTACACCTTC.

This rearrangement joins TRBV5-6 to TRBJ2-2; 7 bases agree with TRBD2. CDR1 and CDR2 from the germline V gene are SGHDT and YYEEEE. The CDR3 loop spans 13 amino acids. V shed 2 bases and J 5 bases; nucleotides not matched to a gene: 0. CDR3 sequence: CASSFGGTGELFF. The CDR3 DNA follows: TGTGCCAGCAGCTTCGGGGGGACCGGGGAGCTGTTTTTT.

This chain joins TRBV5-1 and TRBJ2-1; D not resolved. Trimming pared 0 bases from V and 3 bases from J, leaving 16 bases between. The V gene's germline CDR1 is SGHRS and CDR2 YFSETQ. The CDR3 has 17 residues. CDR3 bases: TGCGCCAGCAGCTTGGGAATGGCAGAACCCATCTACAATGAGCAGTTCTTC. This encodes CASSLGMAEPIYNEQFF.

CDR3 residues: CASSSRLVTPSGANVLTF. CDR3 nucleotide sequence: TGTGCCAGCAGCTCCCGACTCGTGACCCCCTCTGGGGCCAACGTCCTGACTTTC. The chain is built from TRBV11-2 and TRBJ2-6; D uncertain. CDR1 is SGHAT and CDR2 is FQNNGV in the germline V gene. This CDR3 has 18 amino acids. Trimming removed 4 bases at V and 0 bases at J, with 16 bases between.

This chain connects TRBV19 to TRBJ1-2; 12 bases agree with TRBD1. The trim removed 6 bases at V and 8 bases at J, leaving 19 bases unmatched. The CDR3 has 18 residues. The germline gives CDR1 LNHDA, CDR2 SQIVND (reference sequence). The CDR3 region is CASSLLPGQGAGGKGYTF. CDR3 DNA sequence: TGTGCCAGTAGCCTACTCCCGGGACAGGGGGCGGGGGGTAAAGGCTACACCTTC.

V usage is TRBV18 and J usage is TRBJ2-7, with TRBD1 matching over 7 bases. Trimming took 4 bases from V and 6 from J; bases not matched to a gene: 15. The germline V gene has CDR1 KGHSH and CDR2 LQKENI. The CDR3 covers 16 residues. DNA for the CDR3: TGTGCCAGCTCACTAGGGGGCAGGAACCAACTCTCCGAGCAGTACTTC. Amino acid sequence: CASSLGGRNQLSEQYF.

The chain is built from TRBV7-9 and TRBJ2-7; TRBD1 agrees at 7 bases. This CDR3 contains 17 residues. The V segment lost 5 bases and the J segment 0 bases; nucleotides outside the gene matches: 13. Germline V gene lookup returns CDR1 SEHNR and CDR2 FQNEAQ (reference sequence). CDR3 in amino acids: CASSAKVGGQSSYEQYF. In DNA form, the CDR3 reads TGTGCCAGCAGCGCCAAAGTAGGGGGACAGAGCTCCTACGAGCAGTACTTC.

This chain joins TRBV9 and TRBJ2-2; D is unclear. V was cut by 0 bases and J by 4 bases, with 10 bases left in between. This CDR3 comprises 15 residues. Germline V gene data show CDR1 as SGDLS and CDR2 as YYNGEE. CDR3 amino acids: CASSVVVEPTGELFF. CDR3 DNA sequence: TGTGCCAGCAGCGTAGTGGTGGAGCCCACCGGGGAGCTGTTTTTT. Full variable domain (missing parts from reference TRBV9 and TRBJ2-2): DSGVTQTPKHLITATGQRVTLRCSPRSGDLSVYWYQQSLDQGLQFLIQYYNGEERAKGNILERFSAQQFPDLHSELNLSSLELGDSALYFCASSVVVEPTGELFFGEGSRLTVL.

The chain carries TRBV19 and TRBJ1-1, with TRBD1 matching over 9 bases. V gave up 7 bases and J gave up 3 bases; unmatched junction bases: 6. The germline CDR1 and CDR2 sequences are LNHDA and SQIVND (reference sequence). This CDR3 has 14 amino acids. The CDR3 protein is CASTTGTGYTEAFF. The CDR3 nucleotides read TGTGCCAGTACTACCGGGACAGGGTACACTGAAGCTTTCTTT.